The clone carrying this T cell receptor beta chain was seen ten or more times. Uncontrolled infection, other autoimmune disease, pregnancy and lactation each barred patients from inclusion. PBMCs were derived from roughly 9.6 ml fresh peripheral blood. V was trimmed by 3 bases and J by 5 bases, leaving 13 bases between them. The CDR3 is 13 residues long. From germline, CDR1 is GTSNPN and CDR2 SVGIG (reference sequence). The source of the sample is a study of T cells in Graves' hyperthyroidism and ophthalmopathy. Amplification of TCR beta CDR3 regions was performed using RNA transcripts as template. HTBI primers were employed in a first-round RT-PCR of the TCR CDR3. From the multiplex PCR reads, TCRdb called clonotypes with MiXCR, one entry per CDR3 protein. The sample gives about 640,000 distinct CDR3 sequences, about 20% of which show up once; 34% is in the top ten.

The sample taken for sequencing was blood. V and J are TRBV30 and TRBJ2-5; the D gene could be TRBD1 or TRBD2 (5 bases each). The TCR originated in a man younger than 45 with Graves' ophthalmopathy. The chain's CDR3 is CAWRSGGGETQYF. The CDR3 DNA sequence: TGTGCCTGGAGGAGTGGGGGTGGGGAGACCCAGTACTTC.